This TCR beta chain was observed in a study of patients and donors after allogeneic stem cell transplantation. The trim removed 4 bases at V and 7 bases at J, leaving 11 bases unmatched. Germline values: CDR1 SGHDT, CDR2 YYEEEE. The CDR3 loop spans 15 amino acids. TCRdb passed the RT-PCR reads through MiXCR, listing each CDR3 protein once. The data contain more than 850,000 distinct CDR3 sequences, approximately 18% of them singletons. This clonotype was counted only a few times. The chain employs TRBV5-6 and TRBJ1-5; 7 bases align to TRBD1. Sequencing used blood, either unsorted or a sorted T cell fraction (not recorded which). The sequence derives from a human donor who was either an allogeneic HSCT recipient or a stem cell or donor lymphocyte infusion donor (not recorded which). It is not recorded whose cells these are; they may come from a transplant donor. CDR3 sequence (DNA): TGTGCCAGCAGCCTGACAGGGACAATCCCCCAGCCCCAGCATTTT. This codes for CASSLTGTIPQPQHF.